This is a list of T cell receptor beta chains from one sample in a study of blood T cell repertoires in COVID-19. Produced via immunoSEQ multiplex PCR; TCRdb's table is partial and in-frame only. The sample records roughly 110,000 clones, approximately 84% being singletons. Sequencing used peripheral blood. These receptors came from a man between 35 and 55 years old with acute or convalescent COVID-19. CDR3s include the opening cysteine and the closing phenylalanine or tryptophan. Fields, in order: J gene, V gene, clone size, D gene, CDR3 protein, CDR3 DNA. A D gene is named only where the DNA matches it firmly. Only some rows state a clone size, as once, few, many or a class for expanded clones.

j_call: TRBJ1-3
v_call: TRBV5-6
clone_size: .
d_call: .
cdr3_aa: CASSLAGVVRAGNTIYF
cdr3_nt: TGTGCCAGCAGCTTGGCTGGTGTGGTGCGGGCGGGAAACACCATATATTTT

j_call: TRBJ2-5
v_call: TRBV6-2/TRBV6-3
clone_size: .
d_call: .
cdr3_aa: CASSYDWVRTQYF
cdr3_nt: TGTGCCAGCAGTTACGACTGGGTAAGGACCCAGTACTTC

j_call: TRBJ2-2
v_call: TRBV5-1
clone_size: .
d_call: TRBD1
cdr3_aa: CASSFGQGNTGELFF
cdr3_nt: TGCGCCAGCAGCTTTGGACAGGGCAACACCGGGGAGCTGTTTTTT

j_call: TRBJ2-1
v_call: TRBV6-4
clone_size: .
d_call: .
cdr3_aa: CASSDSGQPWGEQFF
cdr3_nt: TGTGCCAGCAGTGACTCTGGACAGCCCTGGGGGGAGCAGTTCTTC

j_call: TRBJ1-6
v_call: TRBV7-6
clone_size: .
d_call: .
cdr3_aa: CASSSRTGDNSPLHF
cdr3_nt: TGTGCCAGCAGCTCCCGCACAGGAGATAATTCACCCCTCCACTTT

j_call: TRBJ2-5
v_call: TRBV18
clone_size: once
d_call: .
cdr3_aa: CASSPPDSRPGQETQYF
cdr3_nt: TGTGCCAGCTCACCACCGGATTCAAGACCCGGGCAAGAGACCCAGTACTTC

j_call: TRBJ1-1
v_call: TRBV27
clone_size: .
d_call: .
cdr3_aa: CASSPNRVGTEAFF
cdr3_nt: TGTGCCAGCAGTCCTAACAGGGTTGGGACTGAAGCTTTCTTT

j_call: TRBJ2-7
v_call: TRBV3-1/TRBV3-2
clone_size: .
d_call: .
cdr3_aa: CASSPRGLSYEQYF
cdr3_nt: TGTGCCAGCAGCCCCCGAGGGCTCTCCTACGAGCAGTACTTC

j_call: TRBJ1-2
v_call: TRBV29-1
clone_size: .
d_call: TRBD1
cdr3_aa: CSVAGQGAGGYTF
cdr3_nt: TGCAGCGTAGCGGGACAGGGGGCTGGAGGCTACACCTTC

j_call: TRBJ2-2
v_call: TRBV7-6
clone_size: .
d_call: .
cdr3_aa: CASSQQGNTGELFF
cdr3_nt: TGTGCCAGCAGCCAACAGGGAAACACCGGGGAGCTGTTTTTT

j_call: TRBJ1-1
v_call: TRBV28
clone_size: .
d_call: .
cdr3_aa: CASRRTANTEAFF
cdr3_nt: TGTGCCAGCAGGCGGACAGCTAACACTGAAGCTTTCTTT

j_call: TRBJ2-7
v_call: TRBV4-3
clone_size: .
d_call: TRBD2
cdr3_aa: CASSQGSGGTYEQYF
cdr3_nt: TGCGCCAGCAGCCAAGGGAGCGGGGGGACCTACGAGCAGTACTTC

j_call: TRBJ2-2
v_call: TRBV3-1/TRBV3-2
clone_size: .
d_call: .
cdr3_aa: CASSLRDTGELFF
cdr3_nt: TGTGCCAGCAGCTTGAGAGACACCGGGGAGCTGTTTTTT

j_call: TRBJ2-3
v_call: TRBV18
clone_size: .
d_call: TRBD2
cdr3_aa: CASSPSGAGGDTQYF
cdr3_nt: TGTGCCAGCTCACCCAGCGGGGCCGGGGGAGATACGCAGTATTTT

j_call: TRBJ1-1
v_call: TRBV5-6
clone_size: .
d_call: .
cdr3_aa: CASSYDQGRVNTEAFF
cdr3_nt: TGTGCCAGCAGTTATGACCAGGGTAGGGTGAACACTGAAGCTTTCTTT

j_call: TRBJ2-1
v_call: TRBV24-1
clone_size: .
d_call: TRBD2
cdr3_aa: CATSDPRPDGRAVNEQFF
cdr3_nt: TGTGCCACCAGTGATCCTCGGCCCGACGGGAGGGCCGTTAATGAGCAGTTCTTC

j_call: TRBJ1-2
v_call: TRBV18
clone_size: .
d_call: TRBD1
cdr3_aa: CASSPDRVNYGYTF
cdr3_nt: TGTGCCAGCTCACCGGACAGGGTTAACTATGGCTACACCTTC

j_call: TRBJ2-1
v_call: TRBV19
clone_size: .
d_call: .
cdr3_aa: CASSIHYNEQFF
cdr3_nt: TGTGCCAGTAGTATCCACTACAATGAGCAGTTCTTC

j_call: TRBJ2-7
v_call: TRBV12-3/TRBV12-4
clone_size: .
d_call: TRBD2
cdr3_aa: CASSLAGVDEQYF
cdr3_nt: TGTGCCAGCAGTCTGGCGGGGGTCGACGAGCAGTACTTC

j_call: TRBJ2-3
v_call: TRBV2
clone_size: .
d_call: .
cdr3_aa: CASGHVTDTQYF
cdr3_nt: TGTGCCAGCGGGCATGTCACAGATACGCAGTATTTT

j_call: TRBJ2-7
v_call: TRBV6-6
clone_size: .
d_call: TRBD2
cdr3_aa: CASSPGLAGPISYEQYF
cdr3_nt: TGTGCCAGCAGTCCCGGACTAGCGGGACCTATCTCCTACGAGCAGTACTTC

j_call: TRBJ2-5
v_call: TRBV5-1
clone_size: .
d_call: TRBD2
cdr3_aa: CASSLGLGGGQETQYF
cdr3_nt: TGCGCCAGCAGCTTGGGGCTGGGCGGGGGGCAAGAGACCCAGTACTTC

j_call: TRBJ1-2
v_call: TRBV27
clone_size: .
d_call: .
cdr3_aa: CASSPNPGVANYGYTF
cdr3_nt: TGTGCCAGCAGTCCGAACCCAGGGGTAGCTAACTATGGCTACACCTTC

j_call: TRBJ2-3
v_call: TRBV7-2
clone_size: .
d_call: TRBD2
cdr3_aa: CASSLDPPGLAGTDTQYF
cdr3_nt: TGTGCCAGCAGCTTAGACCCCCCGGGACTAGCGGGAACAGATACGCAGTATTTT

j_call: TRBJ1-1
v_call: TRBV28
clone_size: .
d_call: .
cdr3_aa: CASRVFQGNTEAFF
cdr3_nt: TGTGCCAGCAGGGTCTTCCAGGGGAACACTGAAGCTTTCTTT

j_call: TRBJ2-3
v_call: TRBV19
clone_size: .
d_call: .
cdr3_aa: CASGTRDTQYF
cdr3_nt: TGTGCCAGCGGTACTAGGGATACGCAGTATTTT

j_call: TRBJ2-4
v_call: TRBV7-2
clone_size: .
d_call: TRBD1
cdr3_aa: CASSQPTGTGEDIQYF
cdr3_nt: TGTGCCAGCAGCCAACCTACCGGGACAGGGGAGGACATTCAGTACTTC

j_call: TRBJ2-7
v_call: TRBV6-2/TRBV6-3
clone_size: once
d_call: .
cdr3_aa: CASSYTGNNYEQYF
cdr3_nt: TGTGCCAGCAGTTACACAGGCAACAACTACGAGCAGTACTTC

j_call: TRBJ1-3
v_call: TRBV3-1/TRBV3-2
clone_size: .
d_call: .
cdr3_aa: CASSQLTGNTIYF
cdr3_nt: TGTGCCAGCAGCCAACTAACTGGAAACACCATATATTTT

j_call: TRBJ2-1
v_call: TRBV18
clone_size: .
d_call: TRBD1
cdr3_aa: CASSLDRVGYNEQFF
cdr3_nt: TGTGCCAGCTCACTGGACAGGGTCGGGTACAATGAGCAGTTCTTC

j_call: TRBJ2-1
v_call: TRBV28
clone_size: once
d_call: TRBD2
cdr3_aa: CASRTPVPHPASGKDSYNEQFF
cdr3_nt: TGTGCCAGCAGGACCCCAGTGCCCCACCCGGCTAGCGGGAAGGACTCCTACAATGAGCAGTTCTTC

j_call: TRBJ2-7
v_call: TRBV29-1
clone_size: .
d_call: .
cdr3_aa: CSVEGTASYEQYF
cdr3_nt: TGCAGCGTTGAAGGGACAGCCTCCTACGAGCAGTACTTC

j_call: TRBJ1-1
v_call: TRBV5-1
clone_size: .
d_call: .
cdr3_aa: CASSLGGYRTEAFF
cdr3_nt: TGCGCCAGCAGCTTGGGGGGTTACAGGACTGAAGCTTTCTTT

j_call: TRBJ1-2
v_call: TRBV4-1
clone_size: once
d_call: TRBD1
cdr3_aa: CASSQAGTGWFYTF
cdr3_nt: TGCGCCAGCAGCCAGGCCGGGACAGGGTGGTTCTACACCTTC

j_call: TRBJ1-4
v_call: TRBV4-2
clone_size: many
d_call: TRBD1
cdr3_aa: CASSQNWGTGLEKLFF
cdr3_nt: TGTGCCAGCAGCCAAAATTGGGGGACAGGGCTCGAAAAACTGTTTTTT

j_call: TRBJ2-3
v_call: TRBV10-3
clone_size: .
d_call: .
cdr3_aa: CAIRAEMGDTQYF
cdr3_nt: TGTGCCATCAGGGCGGAGATGGGAGATACGCAGTATTTT

j_call: TRBJ1-5
v_call: TRBV10-2
clone_size: .
d_call: TRBD1
cdr3_aa: CASSPPGQVWQPQHF
cdr3_nt: TGCGCCAGCAGTCCCCCGGGACAGGTCTGGCAGCCCCAGCATTTT

j_call: TRBJ1-3
v_call: TRBV6-5
clone_size: .
d_call: .
cdr3_aa: CASSYSQGLSGNTIYF
cdr3_nt: TGTGCCAGCAGTTACTCTCAGGGCCTCTCTGGAAACACCATATATTTT

j_call: TRBJ2-7
v_call: TRBV10-3
clone_size: .
d_call: .
cdr3_aa: CAISEPNVGRGYEQYF
cdr3_nt: TGTGCCATCAGTGAGCCCAATGTTGGCAGGGGCTACGAGCAGTACTTC

j_call: TRBJ2-2
v_call: TRBV6-5
clone_size: once
d_call: TRBD1
cdr3_aa: CASRIQGAGELFF
cdr3_nt: TGTGCCAGCAGAATACAGGGGGCCGGGGAGCTGTTTTTT

j_call: TRBJ2-2
v_call: TRBV7-3
clone_size: .
d_call: TRBD2
cdr3_aa: CASSLAGTGELFF
cdr3_nt: TGTGCCAGCAGTCTAGCGGGGACCGGGGAGCTGTTTTTT

j_call: TRBJ2-7
v_call: TRBV30
clone_size: .
d_call: .
cdr3_aa: CAWSRLVRTRKIYEQYF
cdr3_nt: TGTGCCTGGAGTAGACTAGTGAGGACCCGTAAAATCTACGAGCAGTACTTC

j_call: TRBJ2-2
v_call: TRBV7-9
clone_size: .
d_call: TRBD2
cdr3_aa: CASSQPWEGRTGELFF
cdr3_nt: TGTGCCAGCAGCCAACCGTGGGAGGGGAGGACCGGGGAGCTGTTTTTT

j_call: TRBJ1-6
v_call: TRBV28
clone_size: .
d_call: .
cdr3_aa: CASSLAGPSPLHF
cdr3_nt: TGTGCCAGCAGTTTAGCCGGTCCGTCACCCCTCCACTTT

j_call: TRBJ1-4
v_call: TRBV11-2
clone_size: .
d_call: .
cdr3_aa: CASSLDPGSATNEKLFF
cdr3_nt: TGTGCCAGCAGCTTAGATCCAGGGTCTGCAACTAATGAAAAACTGTTTTTT

j_call: TRBJ1-3
v_call: TRBV21-1
clone_size: .
d_call: .
cdr3_aa: CASSKEEGAGVWNTIYF
cdr3_nt: TGTGCCAGCAGCAAAGAGGAAGGGGCAGGGGTATGGAACACCATATATTTT

j_call: TRBJ2-3
v_call: TRBV7-2
clone_size: .
d_call: .
cdr3_aa: CASSSYSPSSTDTQYF
cdr3_nt: TGTGCCAGCAGCTCCTACTCCCCAAGTAGCACAGATACGCAGTATTTT